This is a list of T cell receptor beta chains from one sample in a study of beta chain features in type 1 diabetes. Data came from immunoSEQ multiplex PCR; TCRdb stores just in-frame clones and leaves some out. The sample has fewer than 900,000 clones; about a sixth are singletons. Material: naive CD4+ T cells from blood. The receptors stem from a woman aged 18-30 years in good health. CDR3s include the opening cysteine and the closing phenylalanine or tryptophan. The D gene is left open where the match is weak. Expanded clones get a size class; other rows say once, few or many, or leave the size out.

TRBD2	TRBV28	few	TRBJ2-7	CASSPTAGSIAGGNHYEQYF	TGTGCCAGCAGTCCCACGGCAGGGAGCATAGCGGGAGGGAACCACTACGAGCAGTACTTC
TRBD1	TRBV29-1	.	TRBJ2-1	CSALSPGQGGIREQFF	TGCAGCGCGCTGTCACCGGGACAGGGTGGAATAAGGGAGCAGTTCTTC
TRBD2	TRBV6-5	.	TRBJ2-1	CASSYSQREGRNEQFF	TGTGCCAGCAGTTACTCGCAACGGGAGGGCCGCAATGAGCAGTTCTTC
TRBD1	TRBV5-4	.	TRBJ1-1	CASSGGDRGTEAFF	TGTGCCAGCAGCGGAGGGGACAGGGGCACTGAAGCTTTCTTT
TRBD2	TRBV11-2	few	TRBJ2-1	CASRGLAGIYNEQFF	TGTGCCAGCAGAGGACTAGCGGGTATTTACAATGAGCAGTTCTTC
TRBD2	TRBV4-2	few	TRBJ2-7	CASSQGGTSGYEQYF	TGTGCCAGCAGCCAAGGAGGGACTAGCGGCTACGAGCAGTACTTC
TRBD1	TRBV28	.	TRBJ2-7	CASSQTGQTYEQYF	TGTGCCAGCAGCCAAACGGGACAGACCTACGAGCAGTACTTC
TRBD2	TRBV7-9	few	TRBJ2-3	CASSLGLAGDTDTQYF	TGTGCCAGCAGCTTAGGGCTAGCGGGAGACACAGATACGCAGTATTTT
.	TRBV7-2	.	TRBJ2-3	CASRKVSDTQYF	TGTGCCAGCAGAAAAGTTTCCGATACGCAGTATTTT
.	TRBV29-1	.	TRBJ1-3	CSAKTVRHTIYF	TGCAGCGCCAAGACAGTGCGCCACACCATATATTTT
.	TRBV28	.	TRBJ1-2	CASSSPGGRYGYTF	TGTGCCAGCAGTTCCCCCGGGGGCCGCTATGGCTACACCTTC
TRBD2	TRBV7-3	few	TRBJ2-5	CASSLTSGRATQYF	TGTGCCAGCAGCCTTACTAGCGGGAGGGCCACCCAGTACTTC
.	TRBV25-1	.	TRBJ1-3	CASSDLTASGNTIYF	TGTGCCAGCAGTGACCTAACAGCCTCTGGAAACACCATATATTTT
.	TRBV5-1	few	TRBJ2-3	CASSLALSVTDTQYF	TGCGCCAGCAGCTTGGCCTTAAGCGTAACAGATACGCAGTATTTT
TRBD2	TRBV2	few	TRBJ2-7	CASSELAGVDEQYF	TGTGCCAGCAGTGAGCTAGCGGGAGTTGACGAGCAGTACTTC
TRBD1	TRBV27	.	TRBJ2-4	CASRGDRENIQYF	TGTGCCAGCAGAGGGGACAGGGAAAACATTCAGTACTTC
TRBD2	TRBV9	.	TRBJ2-3	CASSRGASGSTDTQYF	TGTGCCAGCAGCCGAGGGGCTAGCGGGAGCACAGATACGCAGTATTTT
.	TRBV6-5	few	TRBJ2-1	CAKRERELGYNEQFF	TGTGCCAAAAGAGAGAGGGAACTGGGGTACAATGAGCAGTTCTTC
TRBD2	TRBV4-1	.	TRBJ2-7	CASSRTSGSYEQYF	TGCGCCAGCAGCCGGACTAGCGGCTCCTACGAGCAGTACTTC
TRBD1	TRBV6-6	.	TRBJ1-4	CASSSHNRGRNEKLFF	TGTGCCAGCAGTTCCCATAACAGGGGAAGGAATGAAAAACTGTTTTTT
.	TRBV11-2	few	TRBJ1-1	CASSPTRGSNGAFF	TGTGCCAGCAGCCCGACCCGGGGCAGTAATGGAGCTTTCTTT
TRBD2	TRBV7-2	.	TRBJ2-7	CASSPPRLAKYF	TGTGCCAGCAGCCCCCCCCGACTAGCCAAGTACTTC
.	TRBV29-1	.	TRBJ1-2	CSVTIGTRTGYTF	TGCAGCGTCACTATCGGGACAAGGACTGGCTACACCTTC
.	TRBV9	once	TRBJ2-1	CASSVAGVWNEQFF	TGTGCCAGCAGCGTAGCGGGAGTTTGGAATGAGCAGTTCTTC
.	TRBV5-1	few	TRBJ1-1	CASSAQWASNTEAFF	TGCGCCAGCAGTGCCCAATGGGCCTCGAACACTGAAGCTTTCTTT
TRBD1	TRBV28	few	TRBJ1-2	CASRTYGQGLNGYTF	TGTGCCAGCAGAACCTACGGACAGGGCTTAAATGGCTACACCTTC
.	TRBV5-6	few	TRBJ2-3	CASSLVGRSSTDTQYF	TGTGCCAGCAGCTTGGTGGGCAGATCGAGCACAGATACGCAGTATTTT
.	TRBV6-5	few	TRBJ1-5	CASSWTRRSPQHF	TGTGCCAGCAGTTGGACCCGGCGGTCGCCCCAGCATTTT